The clone carrying this T cell receptor beta chain was recorded a few times. The antigen is unknown. This specimen comes from a study of cytotoxic CD8 clonotypes in ibrutinib-treated CLL. Study-level information: Complete response was seen in 2 patients and partial in some 25; approximately 12 progressed and some 14 stayed remitted after a median about 68 months. Study-level points and caveats: Baseline clonality, above age-matched healthy donor levels, tracked circulating CD8+ T-cell counts. Among the clonotypes, public ones were uncommon and contracted or held stable on treatment.

This CDR3 has 15 amino acids. Trimming took 2 bases from V and 4 from J, leaving 12 bases between them. Germline V lookup: CDR1 ENHRY, CDR2 SYGVKD. Deep sequencing aimed at 1 in 200,000 to 1 in 1 million T cells' resolution. Assay used: immunoSEQ multiplex PCR; TCRdb lists only in-frame clones, some missing. The data hold fewer than 40,000 clones, with 68% observed a single time. Sample: PBMCs, taken at disease progression, from a patient treated with ibrutinib. The chain joins TRBV10-3 to TRBJ1-3, with TRBD1 as a possible D gene (5 bases). This TCR came from a human donor with chronic lymphocytic leukemia. The CDR3 bases are TGTGCCATCAGTGAGAATTTGGGGGGAGGAAACACCATATATTTT. The encoded protein is CAISENLGGGNTIYF.